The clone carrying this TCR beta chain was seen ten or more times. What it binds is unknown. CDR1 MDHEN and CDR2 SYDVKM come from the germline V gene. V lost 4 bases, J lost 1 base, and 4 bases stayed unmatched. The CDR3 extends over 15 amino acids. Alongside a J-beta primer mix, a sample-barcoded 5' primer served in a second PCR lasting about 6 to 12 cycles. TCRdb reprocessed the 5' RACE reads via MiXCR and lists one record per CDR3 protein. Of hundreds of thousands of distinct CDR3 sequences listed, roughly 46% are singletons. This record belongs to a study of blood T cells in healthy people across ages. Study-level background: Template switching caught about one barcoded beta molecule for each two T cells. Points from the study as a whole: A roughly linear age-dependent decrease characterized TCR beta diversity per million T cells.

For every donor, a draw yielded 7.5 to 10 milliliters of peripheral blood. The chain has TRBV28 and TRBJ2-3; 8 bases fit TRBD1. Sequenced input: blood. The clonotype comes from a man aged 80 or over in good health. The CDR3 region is CASSSDRAGTDTQYF. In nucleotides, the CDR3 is TGTGCCAGCAGTTCGGACAGGGCCGGCACAGATACGCAGTATTTT.